The entry below describes one T cell receptor (beta chain). The data are from a study of cytomegalovirus exposure and HLA in healthy donors. About the research overall: In an early release, HLA-typed donors contributed 77 million or so unique TCR sequences.

Use of 60 Vbeta and 13 Jbeta primers characterized the PCR. Produced via immunoSEQ multiplex PCR; TCRdb's table is partial and in-frame only. The sample includes over 70,000 clones, about two thirds of them seen just once. From germline, CDR1 is MRHNA and CDR2 SNTAGT. V was trimmed by 3 bases and J by 2 bases, leaving 6 bases between them. CDR3 length equals 13 residues. The TCR comes from a woman in her fifties or sixties in good health and CMV-seropositive. The specimen sequenced was PBMCs. The chain links TRBV6-4 to TRBJ2-3; possible D gene TRBD1, 5 bases. The chain's CDR3 is CASSEGPTDTQYF. The DNA for the CDR3 is TGTGCCAGCAGTGAGGGGCCCACAGATACGCAGTATTTT.